The table lists the clone carrying this TCR beta chain with a count of one. The germline V gene encodes CDR1 MDHEN and CDR2 SYDVKM. This CDR3 has 17 residues. Trimming pared 7 bases from V and 0 bases from J, leaving 19 bases between. This sample was taken from a study of blood T cell repertoires in COVID-19. Source study methods: The authors estimated nucleated cell counts from reference gene primer amplification. TCRdb's copy holds only in-frame clones and misses some; the assay was immunoSEQ multiplex PCR. V and J calls and clone size follow that table, whereas D and trimming were derived from the DNA. The data contain about 240,000 clones, roughly four fifths of them seen just once; the ten biggest clones take up around 9.6%.

The sequencing sample was made of peripheral blood. The chain uses TRBV28 and TRBJ1-3; D gene ambiguous. The origin of this receptor is a woman of 80 years or more with acute or convalescent COVID-19. The CDR3 DNA is TGTGCCAGCACCCGCGGGCTAGGACTGTACTCTGGAAACACCATATATTTT. Encoded protein: CASTRGLGLYSGNTIYF.